Sequencing of this T cell receptor (beta chain) was carried out in a study of blood T cell repertoires in COVID-19. Looking at the study overall: The United States, Italy and Spain supplied acute and convalescent COVID-19 samples. T cells, B-cell-depleted T cells, or PBMCs supplied cDNA or gDNA.

Measured with immunoSEQ multiplex PCR; TCRdb has only the in-frame clones, and not every one. Of over 100,000 clones in the sample, approximately 86% were seen once. Material for sequencing was peripheral blood. The receptor was isolated from a woman aged 70-85 years with COVID-19, enrolled during active disease.

The CDR3 nucleotides are TGTGCCAGCACTAGCGGGGGGGCCTACGAGCAGTACTTC. Translating it yields CASTSGGAYEQYF. The chain recombines TRBV2 with TRBJ2-7, with 12 positions matching TRBD2. CDR1 and CDR2 from the germline V gene are SNHLY and FYNNEI. V trimming: 7 bases; J trimming: 2 bases; junction bases outside the gene matches: 0. CDR3 length: 13 residues.